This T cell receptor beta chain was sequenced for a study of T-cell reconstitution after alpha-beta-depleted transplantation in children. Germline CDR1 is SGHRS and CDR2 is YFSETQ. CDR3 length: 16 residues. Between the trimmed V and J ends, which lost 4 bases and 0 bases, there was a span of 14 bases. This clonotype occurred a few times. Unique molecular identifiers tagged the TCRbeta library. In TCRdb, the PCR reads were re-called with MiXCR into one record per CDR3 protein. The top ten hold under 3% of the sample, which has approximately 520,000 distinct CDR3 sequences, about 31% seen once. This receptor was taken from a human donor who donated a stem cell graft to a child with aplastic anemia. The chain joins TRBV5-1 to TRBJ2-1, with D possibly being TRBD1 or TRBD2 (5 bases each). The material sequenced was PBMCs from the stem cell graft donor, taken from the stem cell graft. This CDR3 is CASSVGTSISYNEQFF. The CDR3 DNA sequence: TGCGCCAGCAGCGTTGGGACGTCGATCTCCTACAATGAGCAGTTCTTC.